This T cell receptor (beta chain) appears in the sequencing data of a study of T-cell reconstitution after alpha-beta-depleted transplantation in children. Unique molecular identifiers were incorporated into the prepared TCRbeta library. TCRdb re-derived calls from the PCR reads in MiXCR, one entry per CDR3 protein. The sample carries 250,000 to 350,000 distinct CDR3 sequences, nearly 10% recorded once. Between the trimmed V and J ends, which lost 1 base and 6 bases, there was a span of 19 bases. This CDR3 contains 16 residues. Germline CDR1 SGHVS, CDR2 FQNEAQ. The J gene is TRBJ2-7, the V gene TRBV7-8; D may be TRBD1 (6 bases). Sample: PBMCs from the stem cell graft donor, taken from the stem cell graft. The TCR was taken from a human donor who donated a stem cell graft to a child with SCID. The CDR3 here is CASSLGSTGRLTEQYF. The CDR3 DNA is TGTGCCAGCAGCTTAGGGTCGACAGGACGCCTCACCGAGCAGTACTTC.